Sequencing of this T cell receptor beta chain was carried out in a study of STAT5B mutations in CD4+ large granular lymphocyte leukemia. V shed 5 bases, J shed 5 bases, and the junction held 10 bases outside the gene matches. Germline V lookup: CDR1 SGHAT, CDR2 FQNNGV. The CDR3 consists of 16 residues. Measured with immunoSEQ multiplex PCR; TCRdb has only the in-frame clones, and not every one. The sample shows more than 30,000 clones, around 90% of them seen only once. Sequencing used CD4+ T cells from blood buffy coats. This chain joins TRBV11-2 and TRBJ2-3; 10 nucleotides match TRBD1. The sequence came from a human donor in good health. CDR3 in DNA: TGTGCCAGCAGCGCCGACAGGGGGCTACAAGGAGATACGCAGTATTTT. Translating it yields CASSADRGLQGDTQYF.